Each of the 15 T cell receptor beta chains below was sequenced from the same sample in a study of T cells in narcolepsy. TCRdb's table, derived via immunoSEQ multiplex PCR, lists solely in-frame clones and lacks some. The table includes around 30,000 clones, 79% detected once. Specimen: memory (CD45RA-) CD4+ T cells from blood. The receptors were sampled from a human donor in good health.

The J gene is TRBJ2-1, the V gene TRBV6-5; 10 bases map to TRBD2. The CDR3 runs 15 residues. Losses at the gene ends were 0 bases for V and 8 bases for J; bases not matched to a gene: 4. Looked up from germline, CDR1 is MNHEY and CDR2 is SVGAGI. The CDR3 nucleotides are TGTGCCAGCAGTTACTCCAGCGGGGGGGCACATGAGCAGTTCTTC. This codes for CASSYSSGGAHEQFF.

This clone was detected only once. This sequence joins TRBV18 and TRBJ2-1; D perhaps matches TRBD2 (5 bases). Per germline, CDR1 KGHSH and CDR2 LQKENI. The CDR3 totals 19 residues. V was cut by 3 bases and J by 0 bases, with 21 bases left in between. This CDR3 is CASSPPRGASQSSYNEQFF. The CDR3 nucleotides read TGTGCCAGCTCACCTCCCCGGGGAGCTTCCCAAAGCTCCTACAATGAGCAGTTCTTC.

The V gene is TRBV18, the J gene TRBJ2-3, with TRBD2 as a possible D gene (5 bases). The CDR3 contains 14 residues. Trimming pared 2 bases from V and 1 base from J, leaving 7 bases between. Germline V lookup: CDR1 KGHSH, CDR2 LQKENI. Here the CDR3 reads CASSPGSGTDTQYF. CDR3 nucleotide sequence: TGTGCCAGCTCACCAGGTAGCGGCACAGATACGCAGTATTTT.

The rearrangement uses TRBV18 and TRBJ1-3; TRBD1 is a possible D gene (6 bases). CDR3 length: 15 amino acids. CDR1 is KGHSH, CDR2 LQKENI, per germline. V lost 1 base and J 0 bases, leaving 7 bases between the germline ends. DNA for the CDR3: TGTGCCAGCTCACCACGGGACAACTCTGGAAACACCATATATTTT. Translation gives CASSPRDNSGNTIYF.

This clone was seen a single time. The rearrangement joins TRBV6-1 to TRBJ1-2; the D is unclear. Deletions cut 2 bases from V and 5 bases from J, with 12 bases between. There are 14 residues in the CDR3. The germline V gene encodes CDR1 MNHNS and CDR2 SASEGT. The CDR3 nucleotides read TGTGCCAGCAGTGAATCGTGGGAAGAATATGGCTACACCTTC. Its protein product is CASSESWEEYGYTF.

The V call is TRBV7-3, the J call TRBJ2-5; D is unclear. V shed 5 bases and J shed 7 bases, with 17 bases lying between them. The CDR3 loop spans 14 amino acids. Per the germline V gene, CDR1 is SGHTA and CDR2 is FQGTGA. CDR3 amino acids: CASSPGWGSGTQYF. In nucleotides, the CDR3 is TGTGCCAGCAGCCCCGGGTGGGGTTCGGGGACCCAGTACTTC.

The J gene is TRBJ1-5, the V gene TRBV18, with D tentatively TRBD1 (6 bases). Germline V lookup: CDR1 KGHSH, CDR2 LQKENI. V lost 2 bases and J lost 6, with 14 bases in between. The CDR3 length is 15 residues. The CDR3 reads CASSPGSGATQPQHF. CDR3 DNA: TGTGCCAGCTCACCAGGTTCGGGGGCAACTCAGCCCCAGCATTTT.

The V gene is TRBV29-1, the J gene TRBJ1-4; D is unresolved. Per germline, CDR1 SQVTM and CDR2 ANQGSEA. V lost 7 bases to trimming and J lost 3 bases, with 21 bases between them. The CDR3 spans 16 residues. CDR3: CSAPIGGRRANEKLFF. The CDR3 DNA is TGCAGCGCTCCTATCGGAGGACGGAGGGCTAATGAAAAACTGTTTTTT.

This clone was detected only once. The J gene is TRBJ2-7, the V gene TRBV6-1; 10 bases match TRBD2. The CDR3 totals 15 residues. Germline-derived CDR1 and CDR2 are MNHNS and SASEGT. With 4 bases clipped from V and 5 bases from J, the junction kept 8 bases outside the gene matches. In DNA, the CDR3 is TGTGCCAGCAGTGCACGCTCCGGGACTAGCGACGAGCAGTACTTC. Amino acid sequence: CASSARSGTSDEQYF.

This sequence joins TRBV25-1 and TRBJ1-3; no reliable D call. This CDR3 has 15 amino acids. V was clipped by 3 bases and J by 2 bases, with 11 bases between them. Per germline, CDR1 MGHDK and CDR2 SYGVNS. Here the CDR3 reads CASSDPRKAGNTIYF. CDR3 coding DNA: TGTGCCAGCAGTGATCCCCGCAAGGCTGGAAACACCATATATTTT.

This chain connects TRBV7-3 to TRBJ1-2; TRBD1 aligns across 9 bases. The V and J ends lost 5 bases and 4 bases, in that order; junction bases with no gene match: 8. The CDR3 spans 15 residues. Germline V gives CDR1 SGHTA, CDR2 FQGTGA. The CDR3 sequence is CASSISGQGPYGYTF. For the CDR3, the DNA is TGTGCCAGCAGCATTTCGGGACAGGGCCCCTATGGCTACACCTTC.

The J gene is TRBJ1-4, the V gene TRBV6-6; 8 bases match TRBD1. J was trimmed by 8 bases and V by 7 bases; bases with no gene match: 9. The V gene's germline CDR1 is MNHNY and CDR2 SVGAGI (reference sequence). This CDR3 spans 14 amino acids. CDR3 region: CASKPGQAGEKLFF. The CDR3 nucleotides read TGTGCCAGCAAGCCGGGACAGGCGGGGGAAAAACTGTTTTTT.

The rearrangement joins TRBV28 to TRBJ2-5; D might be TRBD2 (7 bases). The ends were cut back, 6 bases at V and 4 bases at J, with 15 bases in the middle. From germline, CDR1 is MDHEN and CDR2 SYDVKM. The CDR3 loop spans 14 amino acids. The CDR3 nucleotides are TGTGCCAGCAGCCATTGGGGGGGGCTAGAGACCCAGTACTTC. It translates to CASSHWGGLETQYF.

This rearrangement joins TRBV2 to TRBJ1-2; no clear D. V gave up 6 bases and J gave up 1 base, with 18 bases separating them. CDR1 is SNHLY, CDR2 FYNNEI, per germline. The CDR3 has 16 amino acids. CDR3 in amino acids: CASSLLTDTLNYGYTF. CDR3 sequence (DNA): TGTGCCAGCAGCCTCCTAACAGATACCCTTAACTATGGCTACACCTTC.

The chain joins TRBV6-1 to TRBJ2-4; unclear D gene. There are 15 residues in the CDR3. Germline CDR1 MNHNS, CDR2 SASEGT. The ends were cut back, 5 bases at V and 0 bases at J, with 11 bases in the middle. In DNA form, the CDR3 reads TGTGCCAGCAGTCCCCTCCCGTTAGCCAAAAACATTCAGTACTTC. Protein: CASSPLPLAKNIQYF.